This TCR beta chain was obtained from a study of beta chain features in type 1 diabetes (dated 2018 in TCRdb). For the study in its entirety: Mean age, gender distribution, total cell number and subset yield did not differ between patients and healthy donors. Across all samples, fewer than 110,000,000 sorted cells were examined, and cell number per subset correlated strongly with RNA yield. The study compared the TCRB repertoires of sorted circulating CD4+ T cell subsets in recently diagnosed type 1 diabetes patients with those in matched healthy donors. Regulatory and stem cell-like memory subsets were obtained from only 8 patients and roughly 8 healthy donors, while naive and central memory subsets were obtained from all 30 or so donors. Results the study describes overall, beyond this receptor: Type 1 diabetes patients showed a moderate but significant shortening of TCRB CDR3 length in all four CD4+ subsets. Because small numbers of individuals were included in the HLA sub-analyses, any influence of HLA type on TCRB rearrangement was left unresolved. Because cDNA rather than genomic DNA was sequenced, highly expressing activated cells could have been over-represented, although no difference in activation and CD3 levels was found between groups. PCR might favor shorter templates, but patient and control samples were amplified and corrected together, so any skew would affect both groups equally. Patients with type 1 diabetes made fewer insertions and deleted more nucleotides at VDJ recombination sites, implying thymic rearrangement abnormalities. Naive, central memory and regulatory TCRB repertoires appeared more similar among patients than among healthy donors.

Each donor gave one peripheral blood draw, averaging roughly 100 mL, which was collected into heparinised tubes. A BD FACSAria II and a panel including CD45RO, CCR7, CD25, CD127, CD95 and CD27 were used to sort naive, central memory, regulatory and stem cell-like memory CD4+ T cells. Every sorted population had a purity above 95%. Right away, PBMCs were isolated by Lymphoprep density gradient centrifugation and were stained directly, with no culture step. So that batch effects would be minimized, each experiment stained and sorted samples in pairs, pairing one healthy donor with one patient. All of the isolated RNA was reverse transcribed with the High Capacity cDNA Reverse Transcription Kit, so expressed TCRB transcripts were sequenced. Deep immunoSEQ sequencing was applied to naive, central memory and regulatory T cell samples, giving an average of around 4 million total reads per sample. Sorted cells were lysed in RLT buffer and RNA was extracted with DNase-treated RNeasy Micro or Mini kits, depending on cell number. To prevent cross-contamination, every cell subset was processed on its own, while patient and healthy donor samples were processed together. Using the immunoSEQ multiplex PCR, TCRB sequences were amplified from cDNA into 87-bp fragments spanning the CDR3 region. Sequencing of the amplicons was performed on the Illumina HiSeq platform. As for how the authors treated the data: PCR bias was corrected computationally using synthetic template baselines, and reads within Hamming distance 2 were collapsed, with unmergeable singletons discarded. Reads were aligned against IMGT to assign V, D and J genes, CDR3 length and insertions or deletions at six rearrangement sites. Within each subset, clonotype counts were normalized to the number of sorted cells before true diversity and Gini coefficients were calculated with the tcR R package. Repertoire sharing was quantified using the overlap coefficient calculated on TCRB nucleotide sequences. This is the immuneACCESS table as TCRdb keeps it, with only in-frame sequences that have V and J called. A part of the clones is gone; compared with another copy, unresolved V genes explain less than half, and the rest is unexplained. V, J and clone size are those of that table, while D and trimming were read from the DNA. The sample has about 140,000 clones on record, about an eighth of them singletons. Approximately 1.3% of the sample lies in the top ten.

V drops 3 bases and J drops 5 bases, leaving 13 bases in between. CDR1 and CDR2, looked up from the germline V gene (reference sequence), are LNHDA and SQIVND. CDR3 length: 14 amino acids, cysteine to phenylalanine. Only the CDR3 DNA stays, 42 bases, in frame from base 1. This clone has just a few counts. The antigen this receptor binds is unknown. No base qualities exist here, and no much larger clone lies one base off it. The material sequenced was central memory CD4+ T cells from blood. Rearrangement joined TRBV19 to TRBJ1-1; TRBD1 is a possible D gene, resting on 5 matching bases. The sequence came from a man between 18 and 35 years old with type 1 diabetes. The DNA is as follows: TGTGCCAGTAGTATCCCTCACGGGACTACTGAAGCTTTCTTT. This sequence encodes CASSIPHGTTEAFF. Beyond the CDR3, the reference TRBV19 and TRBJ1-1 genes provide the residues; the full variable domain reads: DGGITQSPKYLFRKEGQNVTLSCEQNLNHDAMYWYRQDPGQGLRLIYYSQIVNDFQKGDIAEGYSVSREKKESFPLTVTSAQKNPTAFYLCASSIPHGTTEAFFGQGTRLTVV.